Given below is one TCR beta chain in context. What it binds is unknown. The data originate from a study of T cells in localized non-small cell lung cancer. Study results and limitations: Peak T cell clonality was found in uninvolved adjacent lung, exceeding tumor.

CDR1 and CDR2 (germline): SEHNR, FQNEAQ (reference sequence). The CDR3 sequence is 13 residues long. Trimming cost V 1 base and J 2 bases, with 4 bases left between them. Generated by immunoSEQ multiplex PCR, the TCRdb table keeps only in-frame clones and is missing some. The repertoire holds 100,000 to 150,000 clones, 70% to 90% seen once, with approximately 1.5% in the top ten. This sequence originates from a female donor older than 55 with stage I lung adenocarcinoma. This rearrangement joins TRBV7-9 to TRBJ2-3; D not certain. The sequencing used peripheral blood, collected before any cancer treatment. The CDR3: CASSLGSTDTQYF. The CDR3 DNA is TGTGCCAGCAGCTTAGGGTCCACAGATACGCAGTATTTT.